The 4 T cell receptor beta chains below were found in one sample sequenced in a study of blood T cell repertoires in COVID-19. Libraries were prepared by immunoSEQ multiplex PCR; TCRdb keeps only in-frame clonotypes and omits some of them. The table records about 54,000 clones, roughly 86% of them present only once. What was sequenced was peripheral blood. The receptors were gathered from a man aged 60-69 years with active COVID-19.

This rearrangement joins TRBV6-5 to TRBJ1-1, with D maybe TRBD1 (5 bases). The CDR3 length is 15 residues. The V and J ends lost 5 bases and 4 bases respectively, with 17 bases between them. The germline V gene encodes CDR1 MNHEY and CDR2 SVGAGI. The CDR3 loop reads CASSPAGGTSTEAFF. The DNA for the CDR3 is TGTGCCAGCAGTCCCGCGGGAGGGACTAGCACTGAAGCTTTCTTT.

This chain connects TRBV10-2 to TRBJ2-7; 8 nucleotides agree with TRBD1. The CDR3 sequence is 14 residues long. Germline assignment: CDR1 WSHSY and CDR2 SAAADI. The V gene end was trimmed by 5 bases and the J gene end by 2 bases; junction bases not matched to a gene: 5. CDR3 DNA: TGCGCCAGCAGTAGCCAGGGGGCAACCTACGAGCAGTACTTC. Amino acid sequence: CASSSQGATYEQYF.

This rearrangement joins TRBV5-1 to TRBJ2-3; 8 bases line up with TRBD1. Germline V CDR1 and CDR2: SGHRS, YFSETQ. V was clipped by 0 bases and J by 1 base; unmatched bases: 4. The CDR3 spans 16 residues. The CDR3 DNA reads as TGCGCCAGCAGCTTGGGTGCAGGGGGCGGCACAGATACGCAGTATTTT. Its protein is CASSLGAGGGTDTQYF.

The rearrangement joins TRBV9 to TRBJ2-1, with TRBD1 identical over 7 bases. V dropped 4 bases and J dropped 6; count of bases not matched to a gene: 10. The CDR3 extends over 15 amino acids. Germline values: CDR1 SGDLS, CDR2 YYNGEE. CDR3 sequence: CASSYRGQLGNEQFF. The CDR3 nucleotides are TGTGCCAGCAGCTACAGGGGACAGCTGGGCAATGAGCAGTTCTTC.